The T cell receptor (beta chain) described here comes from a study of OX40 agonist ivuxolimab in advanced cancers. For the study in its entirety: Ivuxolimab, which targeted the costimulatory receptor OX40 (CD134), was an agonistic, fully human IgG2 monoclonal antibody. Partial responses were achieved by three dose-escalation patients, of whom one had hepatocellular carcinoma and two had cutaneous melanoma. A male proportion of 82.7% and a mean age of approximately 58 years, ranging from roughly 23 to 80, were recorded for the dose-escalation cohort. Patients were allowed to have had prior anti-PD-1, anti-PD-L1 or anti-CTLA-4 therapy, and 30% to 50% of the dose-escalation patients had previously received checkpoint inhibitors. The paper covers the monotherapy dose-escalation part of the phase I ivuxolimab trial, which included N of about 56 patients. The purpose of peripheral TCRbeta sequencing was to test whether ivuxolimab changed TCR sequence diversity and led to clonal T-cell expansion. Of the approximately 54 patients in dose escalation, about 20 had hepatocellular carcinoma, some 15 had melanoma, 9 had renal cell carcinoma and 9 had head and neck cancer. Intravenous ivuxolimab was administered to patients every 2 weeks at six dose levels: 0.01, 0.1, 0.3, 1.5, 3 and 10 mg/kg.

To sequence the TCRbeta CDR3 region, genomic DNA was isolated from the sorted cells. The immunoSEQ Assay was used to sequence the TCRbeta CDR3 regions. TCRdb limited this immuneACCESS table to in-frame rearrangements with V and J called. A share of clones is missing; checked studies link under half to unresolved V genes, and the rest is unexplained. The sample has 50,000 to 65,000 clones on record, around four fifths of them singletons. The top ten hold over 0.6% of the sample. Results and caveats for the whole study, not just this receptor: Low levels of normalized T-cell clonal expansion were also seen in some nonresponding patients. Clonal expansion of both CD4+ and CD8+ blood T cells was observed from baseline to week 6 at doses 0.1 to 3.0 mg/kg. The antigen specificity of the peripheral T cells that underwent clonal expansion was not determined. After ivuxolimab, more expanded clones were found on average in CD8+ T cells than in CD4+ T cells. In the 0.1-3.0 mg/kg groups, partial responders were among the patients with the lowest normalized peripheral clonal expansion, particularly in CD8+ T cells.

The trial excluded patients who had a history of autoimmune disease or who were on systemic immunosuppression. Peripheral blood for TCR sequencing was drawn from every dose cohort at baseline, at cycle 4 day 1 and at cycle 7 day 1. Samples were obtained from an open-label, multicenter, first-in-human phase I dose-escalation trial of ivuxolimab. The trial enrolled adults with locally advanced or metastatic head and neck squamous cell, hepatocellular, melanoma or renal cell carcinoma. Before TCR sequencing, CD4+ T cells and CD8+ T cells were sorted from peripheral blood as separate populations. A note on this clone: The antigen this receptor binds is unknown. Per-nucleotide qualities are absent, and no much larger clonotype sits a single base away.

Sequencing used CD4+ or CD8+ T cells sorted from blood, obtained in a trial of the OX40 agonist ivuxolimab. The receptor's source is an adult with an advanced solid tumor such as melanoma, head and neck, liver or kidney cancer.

DNA sequence: TGTGCCAGCAGCGTAGGAGTAAGAGGAAGCACTGAAGCTTTCTTT. It is translated as CASSVGVRGSTEAFF. The rearrangement combines TRBV9 with TRBJ1-1, with the D gene too uncertain to name. From the cysteine through the phenylalanine, the CDR3 covers 15 amino acids. Only the CDR3 region is kept as DNA, spanning 45 bases read in frame from base 1. CDR1 is given as SGDLS and CDR2 as YYNGEE, both from the germline V gene. Cut back by 0 bases and 4 bases, the V and J ends lie 13 bases apart.